This paragraph reports one TCR beta chain. This record belongs to a study of Ad26.COV2.S vaccination and SARS-CoV-2 variants. Background on the study: Ad26.COV2.S, an intramuscular injection, was given once or twice 56 days apart.

TCRdb keeps only in-frame clones here, not all; method: immunoSEQ multiplex PCR. The repertoire holds about 350,000 clones, with around 90% as singletons. Treatment defined: 15 to 20 received Ad26.COV2.S at low or high dose, single or two shots; five or six received placebo; per-sample allocation not given. Sampling was performed 63 days after the first vaccine or placebo injection. Expression of Wuhan-strain SARS-CoV-2 spike came from the Ad26 vector that formed the vaccine. The receptor was isolated from a person aged 18 to 65 who received the Ad26.COV2.S COVID-19 vaccine or a placebo. Material: peripheral blood, obtained in a trial of Ad26.COV2.S vaccine versus placebo.

Here the CDR3 DNA reads TGTGCCAGCAGCCATTTCAGGGTTCGCTCTGAAGCTTTCTTT. Translating it yields CASSHFRVRSEAFF. The V and J genes are TRBV3-1 (or the pseudogene TRBV3-2) and TRBJ1-1, with a possible D match to TRBD1 (5 bases). This CDR3 comprises 14 residues. V was cut by 3 bases and J by 6 bases, with 14 bases left in between. Per germline, CDR1 LGHDT and CDR2 YNNKEL (reference sequence).